Shown below are 19 T cell receptor beta chains from a single sample sequenced in a study of shared clonotypes between healthy human individuals. The naive CD8 fraction comprised CD45RO-negative cells positively selected for CCR7 and excluded terminally differentiated effector memory CD45RA+ cells. The method was immunoSEQ multiplex PCR; TCRdb's version includes in-frame clones alone and lacks a portion of them. The sample contains about 2 million clones, around 96% of which appear only once. The sample consisted of naive CD8+ T cells sorted from blood. The source is a man younger than 35 in good health.

V is TRBV18 and J is TRBJ2-2, with D possibly matching TRBD1 (6 bases). Germline CDR1 is KGHSH and CDR2 is LQKENI. The CDR3 loop spans 15 amino acids. The ends were cut back, 3 bases at V and 3 bases at J, with 11 bases in the middle. CDR3 sequence reads: CASSPVDRDTGELFF. CDR3 bases: TGTGCCAGCTCACCGGTGGACAGAGACACCGGGGAGCTGTTTTTT.

The chain is built from TRBV27 and TRBJ2-5; D remains unclear. Trimming removed 0 bases at V and 1 base at J, with 9 bases between. The germline V gene has CDR1 MNHEY and CDR2 SMNVEV (reference sequence). The CDR3 length is 15 residues. In nucleotides, the CDR3 is TGTGCCAGCAGTTTATCGTCGGAAACCCAAGAGACCCAGTACTTC. This encodes CASSLSSETQETQYF.

V is TRBV29-1 and J is TRBJ2-7, with 9 bases matching TRBD1. The junction had 3 bases not matched to a gene; V was cut back by 5 bases and J by 4 bases. Germline CDR1 reads SQVTM; CDR2 reads ANQGSEA. The length of the CDR3 is 12 residues. The CDR3 here is CSVRDREYEQYF. As DNA, the CDR3 is TGCAGCGTTCGGGACAGGGAATACGAGCAGTACTTC.

This sequence joins TRBV6-5 and TRBJ1-1; no clear D gene. CDR3 length equals 13 residues. In germline, CDR1 is MNHEY, CDR2 SVGAGI. V shed 6 bases and J shed 1 base, with 9 bases lying between them. The CDR3: CASSLHENTEAFF. The CDR3 DNA sequence: TGTGCCAGCAGCTTACACGAGAACACTGAAGCTTTCTTT.

The chain combines TRBV19 with TRBJ2-7; D might be TRBD1 (6 bases). Germline CDR1 reads LNHDA; CDR2 reads SQIVND (reference sequence). Deletions cut 5 bases from V and 3 bases from J, with 14 bases between. The CDR3 runs to 14 residues. CDR3 DNA sequence: TGTGCCAGTAGTCCGGACAGCCTATACTACGAGCAGTACTTC. As protein: CASSPDSLYYEQYF.

The chain has TRBV28 and TRBJ2-4; D assignment may be TRBD1 or TRBD2 (6 bases each). The CDR3 covers 19 residues. V was cut by 2 bases and J by 2 bases, with 22 bases left in between. The germline V gene encodes CDR1 MDHEN and CDR2 SYDVKM. CDR3 bases: TGTGCCAGCAGTTTACGGGACCTTTGGGGGGCAGCGACCAAAAACATTCAGTACTTC. Protein: CASSLRDLWGAATKNIQYF.

The rearrangement links TRBV6-6 to TRBJ1-2; D unresolved. Trimming shortened V by 1 base and J by 5 bases, and 17 bases separated the two germline ends. This CDR3 is built from 16 residues. Germline CDR1 is MNHNY and CDR2 is SVGAGI (reference sequence). CDR3 sequence reads: CASSYLGSGVSYGYTF. The CDR3, as DNA: TGTGCCAGCAGTTACTTGGGTTCGGGAGTTTCTTATGGCTACACCTTC.

This clone was detected once. Other DNA sequences in the same sample also yield this CDR3. The chain joins TRBV7-2 to TRBJ2-7, with TRBD1 matching 7 bases. CDR1 and CDR2 from the germline V gene are SGHTA and FQGNSA. Unmatched junction bases numbered 5, after V lost 4 bases and J lost 2 bases. This CDR3 has 14 amino acids. The CDR3 DNA follows: TGTGCCAGCAGCTCTGACGGACAGGCCTACGAGCAGTACTTC. Its protein is CASSSDGQAYEQYF.

The chain has TRBV5-6 and TRBJ2-4; no reliable D call. Germline lookup yields CDR1 SGHDT and CDR2 YYEEEE. With 2 bases removed from V and 6 bases from J, the gap between germline ends came to 12 bases. CDR3 length: 14 residues. CDR3 nucleotide sequence: TGTGCCAGCAGCTTAGCAGGCGAAAGAAACATTCAGTACTTC. It specifies CASSLAGERNIQYF.

J is TRBJ2-7 and V is TRBV5-4; D is perhaps TRBD1 or TRBD2 (5 bases each). Germline V gene sequence: CDR1 SGHNT, CDR2 YYREEE (reference sequence). Trimming cost V 5 bases and J 9 bases, with 15 bases left between them. This CDR3 region has 12 residues. Written as DNA, the CDR3 is TGTGCCAGCAGGAACGACGGGGCGTCGCAGTACTTC. Translating it yields CASRNDGASQYF.

The V call is TRBV11-2, the J call TRBJ2-5; 7 nucleotides match TRBD1. CDR1 is SGHAT, CDR2 FQNNGV, per germline. The CDR3 runs to 15 residues. V lost 4 bases to trimming and J lost 2 bases; unmatched junction nucleotides: 7. Here the CDR3 DNA reads TGTGCCAGCAGCTGGGGGATCAGGGGGCAAGAGACCCAGTACTTC. It specifies CASSWGIRGQETQYF.

This chain uses TRBV5-4 with TRBJ2-7; D is perhaps TRBD2 (6 bases). CDR1 is SGHNT, CDR2 YYREEE, per germline (reference sequence). The CDR3 contains 14 residues. The V end was cut by 3 bases, the J end by 0 bases, with 10 bases between. The CDR3 nucleotides are TGTGCCAGCAGCTCGGACGGGAGCTCCTACGAGCAGTACTTC. It encodes CASSSDGSSYEQYF.

The rearrangement uses TRBV9 and TRBJ2-1, with 13 bases fitting TRBD2. CDR1 is SGDLS, CDR2 YYNGEE, per germline. The CDR3 runs 17 residues. V shed 3 bases, J shed 3 bases, and the junction held 6 bases outside the gene matches. CDR3 loop: CASSGPGTSGIYNEQFF. DNA for the CDR3: TGTGCCAGCAGCGGTCCCGGGACTAGCGGGATCTACAATGAGCAGTTCTTC.

The chain couples TRBV4-3 to TRBJ2-1; D is perhaps TRBD1 (6 bases). V lost 5 bases to trimming and J lost 0 bases, with 8 bases between them. The CDR3 consists of 14 residues. CDR1 and CDR2 (germline): LGHNA, YSLEER. CDR3 amino acids: CASSGTYSYNEQFF. CDR3 coding DNA: TGCGCCAGCAGCGGGACATACTCCTACAATGAGCAGTTCTTC.

This chain joins TRBV7-9 and TRBJ2-7, with D possibly matching TRBD2 (5 bases). Germline CDR1 is SEHNR and CDR2 is FQNEAQ (reference sequence). The CDR3 length is 12 residues. Trimming pared 5 bases from V and 6 bases from J, leaving 11 bases between. Here the CDR3 reads CASSPTEAEQYF. Here the CDR3 DNA reads TGTGCCAGCAGCCCCACGGAGGCCGAGCAGTACTTC.

V gene TRBV5-1 combines with J gene TRBJ1-6, with D hard to call. Trimming cost V 4 bases and J 8 bases, with 13 bases left between them. Germline V gene sequence: CDR1 SGHRS, CDR2 YFSETQ. The CDR3 is made up of 14 amino acids. The CDR3 DNA follows: TGCGCCAGCAGCCCGGACGGACCCTATTCACCCCTCCACTTT. This translates into CASSPDGPYSPLHF.

The chain is built from TRBV7-8 and TRBJ2-3, with 10 bases fitting TRBD2. From germline, CDR1 is SGHVS and CDR2 FQNEAQ. The V and J ends lost 0 bases and 2 bases, in that order; junction bases with no gene match: 2. There are 16 residues in the CDR3. The CDR3 loop is CASSLALAGVTDTQYF. CDR3 coding DNA: TGTGCCAGCAGCTTAGCGCTAGCGGGAGTCACAGATACGCAGTATTTT.

This chain joins TRBV7-9 and TRBJ1-6; D is perhaps TRBD1 (6 bases). The CDR3 totals 15 residues. Germline V CDR1 and CDR2: SEHNR, FQNEAQ (reference sequence). Trimming shortened V by 0 bases and J by 9 bases, and 12 bases separated the two germline ends. As DNA, the CDR3 is TGTGCCAGCAGCTTAGCGACTGGCAGGGGTTCACCCCTCCACTTT. This encodes CASSLATGRGSPLHF.

The V gene is TRBV7-9, the J gene TRBJ2-5; D remains unclear. CDR3 size: 15 residues. Germline V CDR1 and CDR2: SEHNR, FQNEAQ (reference sequence). Deletions cut 4 bases from V and 5 bases from J, with 17 bases between. The CDR3 spells CASSWAVPKWETQYF. As DNA, the CDR3 is TGTGCCAGCAGCTGGGCCGTTCCTAAGTGGGAGACCCAGTACTTC. Combining the CDR3 with reference TRBV7-9 and TRBJ2-5 gives the whole variable domain DTGVSQNPRHKITKRGQNVTFRCDPISEHNRLYWYRQTLGQGPEFLTYFQNEAQLEKSRLLSDRFSAERPKGSFSTLEIQRTEQGDSAMYLCASSWAVPKWETQYFGPGTRLLVL.